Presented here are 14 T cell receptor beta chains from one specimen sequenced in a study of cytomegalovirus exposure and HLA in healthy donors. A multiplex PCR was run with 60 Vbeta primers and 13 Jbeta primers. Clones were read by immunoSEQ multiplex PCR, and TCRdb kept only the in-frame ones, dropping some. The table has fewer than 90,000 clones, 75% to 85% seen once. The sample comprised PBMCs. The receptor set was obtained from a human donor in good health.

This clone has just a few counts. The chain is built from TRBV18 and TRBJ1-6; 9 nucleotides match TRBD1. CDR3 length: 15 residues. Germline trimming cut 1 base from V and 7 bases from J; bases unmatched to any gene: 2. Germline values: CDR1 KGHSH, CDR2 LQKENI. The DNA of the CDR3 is TGTGCCAGCTCACCACTCGGGACAGGGAATTCACCCCTCCACTTT. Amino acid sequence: CASSPLGTGNSPLHF. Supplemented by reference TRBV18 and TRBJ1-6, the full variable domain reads NAGVMQNPRHLVRRRGQEARLRCSPMKGHSHVYWYRQLPEEGLKFMVYLQKENIIDESGMPKERFSAEFPKEGPSILRIQQVVRGDSAAYFCASSPLGTGNSPLHFGNGTRLTVT.

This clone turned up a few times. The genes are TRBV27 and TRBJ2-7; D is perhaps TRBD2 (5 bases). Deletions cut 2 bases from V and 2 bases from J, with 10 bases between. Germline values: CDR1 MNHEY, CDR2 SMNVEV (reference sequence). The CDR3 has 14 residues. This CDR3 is CASSLGLRAYEQYF. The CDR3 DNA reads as TGTGCCAGCAGTTTAGGCTTGAGGGCCTACGAGCAGTACTTC.

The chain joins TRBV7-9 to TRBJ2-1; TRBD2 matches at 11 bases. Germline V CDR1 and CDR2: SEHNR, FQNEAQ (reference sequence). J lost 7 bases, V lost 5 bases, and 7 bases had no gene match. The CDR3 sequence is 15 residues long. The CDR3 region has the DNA TGTGCCAGCAGCCTTAGCGGGGGGGCTTTTAATGAGCAGTTCTTC. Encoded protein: CASSLSGGAFNEQFF.

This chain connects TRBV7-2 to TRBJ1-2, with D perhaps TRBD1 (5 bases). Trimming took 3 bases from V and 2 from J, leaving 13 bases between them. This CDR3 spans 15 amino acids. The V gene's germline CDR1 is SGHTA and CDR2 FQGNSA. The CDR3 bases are TGTGCCAGCAGCTTGGTCGGCCAGGGAAACTATGGCTACACCTTC. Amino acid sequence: CASSLVGQGNYGYTF.

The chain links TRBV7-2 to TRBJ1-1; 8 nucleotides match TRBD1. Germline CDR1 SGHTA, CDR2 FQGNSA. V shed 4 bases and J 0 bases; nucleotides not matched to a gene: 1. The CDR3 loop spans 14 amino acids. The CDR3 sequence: CASSSDRVNTEAFF. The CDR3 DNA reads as TGTGCCAGCAGCTCGGACAGGGTGAACACTGAAGCTTTCTTT.

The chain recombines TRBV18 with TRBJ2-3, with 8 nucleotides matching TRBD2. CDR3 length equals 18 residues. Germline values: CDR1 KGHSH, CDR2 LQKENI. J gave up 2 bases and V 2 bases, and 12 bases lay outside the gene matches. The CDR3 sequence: CASSPKNLAGGVTDTQYF. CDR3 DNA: TGTGCCAGCTCACCAAAGAATCTGGCGGGGGGTGTCACAGATACGCAGTATTTT.

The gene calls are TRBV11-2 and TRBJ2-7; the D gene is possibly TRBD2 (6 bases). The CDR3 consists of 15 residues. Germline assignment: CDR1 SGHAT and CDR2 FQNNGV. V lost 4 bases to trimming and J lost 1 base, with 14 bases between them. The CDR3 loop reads CASSSSGTVSYEQYF. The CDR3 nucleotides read TGTGCCAGCAGCTCATCCGGGACTGTATCCTACGAGCAGTACTTC.

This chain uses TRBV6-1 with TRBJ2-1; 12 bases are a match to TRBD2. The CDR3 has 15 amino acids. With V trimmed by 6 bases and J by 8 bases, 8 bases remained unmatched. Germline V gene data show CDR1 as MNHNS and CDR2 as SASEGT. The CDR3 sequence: CASRLTSGGLDEQFF. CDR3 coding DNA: TGTGCCAGCAGGTTGACTAGCGGGGGCCTGGATGAGCAGTTCTTC.

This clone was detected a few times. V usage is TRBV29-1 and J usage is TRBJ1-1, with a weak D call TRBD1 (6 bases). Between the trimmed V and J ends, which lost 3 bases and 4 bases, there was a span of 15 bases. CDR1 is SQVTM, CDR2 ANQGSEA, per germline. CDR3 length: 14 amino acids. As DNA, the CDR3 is TGCAGCGTTGATCGGGGGGCGAGCGGCACTGAAGCTTTCTTT. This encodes CSVDRGASGTEAFF.

CDR3: CASSFDSQNIQYF. CDR3 bases: TGTGCCAGCAGCTTCGACAGCCAAAACATTCAGTACTTC. The chain joins TRBV5-6 to TRBJ2-4; D is possibly TRBD1 (5 bases). CDR3 length: 13 amino acids. Germline V gives CDR1 SGHDT, CDR2 YYEEEE. V lost 2 bases, J lost 5 bases, and 8 bases lay in between.

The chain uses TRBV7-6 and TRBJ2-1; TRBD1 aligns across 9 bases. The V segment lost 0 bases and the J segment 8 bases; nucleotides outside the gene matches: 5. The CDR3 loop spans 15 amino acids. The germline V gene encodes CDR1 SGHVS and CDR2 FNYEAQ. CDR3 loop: CASSLARDRVYEQFF. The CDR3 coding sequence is TGTGCCAGCAGCTTAGCGCGGGACAGGGTATATGAGCAGTTCTTC.

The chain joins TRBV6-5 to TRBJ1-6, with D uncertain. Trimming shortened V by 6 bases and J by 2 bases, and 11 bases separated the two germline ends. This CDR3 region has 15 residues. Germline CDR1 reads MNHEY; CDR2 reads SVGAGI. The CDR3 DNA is TGTGCCAGCAGGACGGGAACGCCCTATAATTCACCCCTCCACTTT. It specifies CASRTGTPYNSPLHF.

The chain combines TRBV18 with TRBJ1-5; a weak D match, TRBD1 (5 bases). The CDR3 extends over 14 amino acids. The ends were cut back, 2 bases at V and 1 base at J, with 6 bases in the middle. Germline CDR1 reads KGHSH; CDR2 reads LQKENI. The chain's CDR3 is CASSPSGSNQPQHF. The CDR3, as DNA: TGTGCCAGCTCACCATCAGGGAGCAATCAGCCCCAGCATTTT.

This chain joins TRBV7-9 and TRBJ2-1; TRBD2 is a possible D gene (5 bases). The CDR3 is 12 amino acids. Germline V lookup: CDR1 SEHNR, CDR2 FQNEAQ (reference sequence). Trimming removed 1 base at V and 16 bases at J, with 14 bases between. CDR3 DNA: TGTGCCAGCAGCTTAGAGTCGCTAGCCCGCTTCTTC. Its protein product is CASSLESLARFF.